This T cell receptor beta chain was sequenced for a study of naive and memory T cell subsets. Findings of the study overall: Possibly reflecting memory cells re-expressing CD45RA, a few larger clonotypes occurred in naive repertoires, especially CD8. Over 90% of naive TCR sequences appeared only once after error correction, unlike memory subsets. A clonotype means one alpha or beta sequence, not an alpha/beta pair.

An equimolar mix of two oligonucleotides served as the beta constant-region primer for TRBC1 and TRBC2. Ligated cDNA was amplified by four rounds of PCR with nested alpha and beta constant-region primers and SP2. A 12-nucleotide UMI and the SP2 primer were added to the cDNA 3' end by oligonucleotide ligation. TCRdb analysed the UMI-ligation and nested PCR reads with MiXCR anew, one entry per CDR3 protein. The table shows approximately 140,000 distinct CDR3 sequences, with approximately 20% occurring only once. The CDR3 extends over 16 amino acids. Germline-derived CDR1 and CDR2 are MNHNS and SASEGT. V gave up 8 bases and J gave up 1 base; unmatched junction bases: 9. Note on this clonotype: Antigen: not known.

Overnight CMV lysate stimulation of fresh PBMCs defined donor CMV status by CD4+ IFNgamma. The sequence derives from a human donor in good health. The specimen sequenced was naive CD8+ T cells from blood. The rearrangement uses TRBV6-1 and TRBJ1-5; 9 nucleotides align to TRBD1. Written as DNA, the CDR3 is TGTGCCAGCGACAAACAGGGGGCATTGAGCAATCAGCCCCAGCATTTT. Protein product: CASDKQGALSNQPQHF.